What follows describes a single TCR beta chain. After removal of 4 bases from V and 8 bases from J, the junction contained 5 bases not matched to a gene. Per germline, CDR1 SGHRS and CDR2 YFSETQ. CDR3 length: 12 amino acids. These data are taken from a study of blood T cell repertoires in COVID-19. The overall study: Samples representing acute and convalescent COVID-19 were sourced from the United States, Italy and Spain. PBMCs, B-cell-depleted T cells, or T cells provided the cDNA or gDNA that made up the material.

Per the authors' pipeline: For nucleated cells, counts were estimated from reference gene primer amplification. TCRdb keeps only in-frame clones here, not all; method: immunoSEQ multiplex PCR. V and J calls and clone size are copied from that table; D and trimming were computed from the DNA. The table records about 110,000 clones, around four fifths of them present only once. Sequencing used peripheral blood. The chain links TRBV5-1 to TRBJ1-2; 7 bases are shared with TRBD1. The sequence was obtained from a woman aged 55-70 years with acute or convalescent COVID-19. CDR3 sequence (DNA): TGCGCCAGCAGCGGAGGGGGCGCGGGCTACACCTTC. Its protein product is CASSGGGAGYTF.